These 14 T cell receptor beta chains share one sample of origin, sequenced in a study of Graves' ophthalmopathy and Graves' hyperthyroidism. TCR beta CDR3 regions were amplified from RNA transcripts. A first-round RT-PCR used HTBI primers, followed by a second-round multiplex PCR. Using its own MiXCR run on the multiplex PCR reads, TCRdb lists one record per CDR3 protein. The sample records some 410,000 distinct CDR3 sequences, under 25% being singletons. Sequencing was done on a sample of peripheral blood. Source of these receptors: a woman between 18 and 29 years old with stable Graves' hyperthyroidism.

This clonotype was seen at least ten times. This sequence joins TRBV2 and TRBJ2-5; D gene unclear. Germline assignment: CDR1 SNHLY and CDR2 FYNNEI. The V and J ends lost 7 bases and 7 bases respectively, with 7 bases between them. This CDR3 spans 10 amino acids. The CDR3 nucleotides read TGTGCCAGCACCCTGAGGACCCAGTACTTC. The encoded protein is CASTLRTQYF.

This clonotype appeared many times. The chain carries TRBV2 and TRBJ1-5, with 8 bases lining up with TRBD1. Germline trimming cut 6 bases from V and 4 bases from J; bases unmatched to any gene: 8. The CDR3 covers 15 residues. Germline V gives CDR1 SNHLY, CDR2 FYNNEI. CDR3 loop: CASSFGQGGNQPQHF. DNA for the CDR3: TGTGCCAGCAGCTTCGGACAGGGAGGGAATCAGCCCCAGCATTTT.

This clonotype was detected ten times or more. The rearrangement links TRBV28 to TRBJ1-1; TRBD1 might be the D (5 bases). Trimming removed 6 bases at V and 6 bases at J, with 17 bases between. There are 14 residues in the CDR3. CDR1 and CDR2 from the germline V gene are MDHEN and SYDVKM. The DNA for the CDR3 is TGTGCCAGCAGATCTGACAGTACGGTGGCTGAAGCTTTCTTT. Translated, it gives CASRSDSTVAEAFF.

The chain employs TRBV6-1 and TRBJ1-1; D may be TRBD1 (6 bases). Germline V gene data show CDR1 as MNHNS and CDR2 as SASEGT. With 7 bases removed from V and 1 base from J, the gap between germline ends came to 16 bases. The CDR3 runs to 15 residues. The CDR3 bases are TGTGCCAGCATCCCCTCGACAGGCCCGAACACTGAAGCTTTCTTT. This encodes CASIPSTGPNTEAFF.

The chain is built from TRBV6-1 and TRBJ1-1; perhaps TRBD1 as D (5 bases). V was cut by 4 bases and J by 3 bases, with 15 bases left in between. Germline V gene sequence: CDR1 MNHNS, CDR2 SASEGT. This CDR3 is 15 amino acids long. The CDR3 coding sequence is TGTGCCAGCAGTGTGACGGCTGGGGGGGACACTGAAGCTTTCTTT. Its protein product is CASSVTAGGDTEAFF.

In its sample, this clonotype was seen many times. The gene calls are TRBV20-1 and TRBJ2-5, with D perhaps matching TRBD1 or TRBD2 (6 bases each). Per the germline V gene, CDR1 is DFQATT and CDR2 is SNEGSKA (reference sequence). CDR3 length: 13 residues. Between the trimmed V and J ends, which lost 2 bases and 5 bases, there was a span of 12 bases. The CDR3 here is CSARTGGAETQYF. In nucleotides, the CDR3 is TGCAGTGCTAGAACCGGGGGCGCCGAGACCCAGTACTTC.

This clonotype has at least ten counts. CDR3 nucleotides: TGTGCCTGGAGTCAAGGGCACTATGGCTACACCTTC. Amino acids: CAWSQGHYGYTF. The chain recombines TRBV30 with TRBJ1-2; D unresolved. This CDR3 has 12 amino acids. CDR1 is GTSNPN, CDR2 SVGIG, per germline (reference sequence). The V gene lost 2 bases and the J gene lost 3 bases, with 7 bases spanning the gap.

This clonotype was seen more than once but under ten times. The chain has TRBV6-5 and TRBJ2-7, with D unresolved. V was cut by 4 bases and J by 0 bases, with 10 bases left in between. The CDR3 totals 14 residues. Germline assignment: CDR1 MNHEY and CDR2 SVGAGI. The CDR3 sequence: CASSLGLDSYEQYF. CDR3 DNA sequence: TGTGCCAGCAGTTTAGGGCTAGACTCCTACGAGCAGTACTTC.

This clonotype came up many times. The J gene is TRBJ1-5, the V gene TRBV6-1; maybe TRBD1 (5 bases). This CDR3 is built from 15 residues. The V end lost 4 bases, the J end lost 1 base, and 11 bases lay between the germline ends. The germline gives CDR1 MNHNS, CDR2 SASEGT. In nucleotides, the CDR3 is TGTGCCAGCAGTGGACAGACAAGGAGCAATCAGCCCCAGCATTTT. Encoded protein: CASSGQTRSNQPQHF.

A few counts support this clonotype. CDR3 residues: CASSVRQGGRTGELFF. In DNA, the CDR3 is TGCGCCAGCAGCGTCCGCCAGGGTGGTCGGACCGGGGAGCTGTTTTTT. The rearrangement joins TRBV5-1 to TRBJ2-2; D is possibly TRBD1 (5 bases). Germline CDR1 reads SGHRS; CDR2 reads YFSETQ. Trimming cost V 4 bases and J 5 bases, with 18 bases left between them. The CDR3 is 16 amino acids.

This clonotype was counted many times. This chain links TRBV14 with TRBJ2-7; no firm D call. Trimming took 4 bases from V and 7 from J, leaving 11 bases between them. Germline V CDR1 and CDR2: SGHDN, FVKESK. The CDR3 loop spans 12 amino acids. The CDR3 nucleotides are TGTGCCAGCAGCCGAAGGTACGGTGAGCAGTACTTC. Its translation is CASSRRYGEQYF.

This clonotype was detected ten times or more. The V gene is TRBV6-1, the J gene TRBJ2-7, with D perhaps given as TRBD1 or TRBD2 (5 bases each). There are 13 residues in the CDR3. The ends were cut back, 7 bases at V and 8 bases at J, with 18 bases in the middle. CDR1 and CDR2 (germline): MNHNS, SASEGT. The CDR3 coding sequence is TGTGCCAGCATTAGAAGGGACGGGGCTAAGCAGTACTTC. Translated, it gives CASIRRDGAKQYF.

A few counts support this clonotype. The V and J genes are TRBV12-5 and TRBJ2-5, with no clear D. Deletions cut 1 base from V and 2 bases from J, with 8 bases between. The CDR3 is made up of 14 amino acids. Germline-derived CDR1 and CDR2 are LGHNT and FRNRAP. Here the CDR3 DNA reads TGTGCTAGTGGTTTGGGTCACTTACAAGAGACCCAGTACTTC. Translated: CASGLGHLQETQYF.

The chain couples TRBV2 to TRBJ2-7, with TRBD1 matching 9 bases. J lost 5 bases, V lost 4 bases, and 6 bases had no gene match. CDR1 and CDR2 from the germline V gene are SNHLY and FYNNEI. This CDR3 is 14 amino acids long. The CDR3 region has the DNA TGTGCCAGCAGTGTAACAGGGGGCCGGGACGAGCAGTACTTC. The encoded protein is CASSVTGGRDEQYF.